This entry lists 16 T cell receptor beta chains sequenced from one sample in a study of post-analysis software for immune sequencing data. Overall study findings and caveats: TRBV segments more frequent in patients than in controls numbered roughly 5 and included TRBV5-6, TRBV5-1 and TRBV20-1.

cDNA libraries for TCR beta contained unique molecular identifiers. Using its own MiXCR run on the PCR reads, TCRdb lists one record per CDR3 protein. The profile shows hundreds of thousands of distinct CDR3 sequences, roughly three fifths of them singletons. The antigens for these receptors are not known. The sample taken for sequencing was blood. These receptors all come from a girl aged 2 to 10 with multiple sclerosis.

The V gene is TRBV29-1, the J gene TRBJ2-5, with D possibly being TRBD1 (5 bases). The CDR3 has 14 residues. Trimming shortened V by 2 bases and J by 2 bases, and 12 bases separated the two germline ends. Germline CDR1 SQVTM, CDR2 ANQGSEA. The chain's CDR3 is CSVENRSFQETQYF. In DNA form, the CDR3 reads TGCAGCGTTGAAAACAGGAGTTTTCAAGAGACCCAGTACTTC.

The chain carries TRBV20-1 and TRBJ1-1; possibly TRBD1 for D (5 bases). Germline CDR1 DFQATT, CDR2 SNEGSKA (reference sequence). V dropped 6 bases and J dropped 4 bases, with 15 bases sitting between them. The CDR3 runs 13 residues. The CDR3 bases are TGCAGTGCCCCCGGGAGTGGGGCCACTGAAGCTTTCTTT. Its translation is CSAPGSGATEAFF.

The chain recombines TRBV5-1 with TRBJ2-3, with 9 bases matching TRBD2. From germline, CDR1 is SGHRS and CDR2 YFSETQ. The ends lost 7 bases at V and 2 bases at J; junction bases unmatched: 8. CDR3 length: 15 amino acids. The DNA of the CDR3 is TGCGCCAGCCAAATTCTAGCGGGGAACACAGATACGCAGTATTTT. Its protein product is CASQILAGNTDTQYF.

The chain employs TRBV7-9 and TRBJ1-4; 7 bases map to TRBD1. J lost 8 bases, V lost 5 bases, and 5 bases had no gene match. CDR3 length: 13 residues. Germline CDR1 reads SEHNR; CDR2 reads FQNEAQ (reference sequence). The CDR3 protein is CASSPQGQEKLFF. The CDR3, as DNA: TGTGCCAGCAGCCCACAGGGACAGGAAAAACTGTTTTTT.

This clonotype appeared a few times. The chain links TRBV29-1 to TRBJ1-2; 8 nucleotides line up with TRBD1. Germline V gene data show CDR1 as SQVTM and CDR2 as ANQGSEA. V gave up 5 bases and J gave up 5 bases; unmatched junction bases: 1. The CDR3 runs to 11 residues. CDR3 nucleotides: TGCAGCGTTCGACAGGGGTATGGCTACACCTTC. Amino acids: CSVRQGYGYTF.

This clonotype was counted between two and nine times. The chain recombines TRBV28 with TRBJ2-4; 8 bases are shared with TRBD2. Matching the DNA end better, TRBJ2-7 makes the J call doubtful. The CDR3 consists of 15 residues. The germline V gene encodes CDR1 MDHEN and CDR2 SYDVKM. This CDR3 is CASSLQLAVWNEQYF. As DNA, the CDR3 is TGTGCCAGCAGTCTACAACTAGCGGTGTGGAACGAGCAGTACTTC.

This clonotype was detected only a few times. The V call is TRBV5-4, the J call TRBJ1-2; 9 nucleotides line up with TRBD1. The V gene's germline CDR1 is SGHNT and CDR2 YYREEE (reference sequence). V shed 1 base, J shed 5 bases, and the junction held 3 bases outside the gene matches. This CDR3 is 14 amino acids long. The CDR3 DNA reads as TGTGCCAGCAGCTTGAAGGACAGGGGTTATGGCTACACCTTC. This sequence encodes CASSLKDRGYGYTF.

This clonotype was detected a few times. The chain links TRBV7-3 to TRBJ2-3; 10 bases agree with TRBD2. The ends lost 4 bases at V and 1 base at J; junction bases unmatched: 11. The CDR3 contains 18 residues. Germline assignment: CDR1 SGHTA and CDR2 FQGTGA. CDR3 in amino acids: CASSSASGSGEGTDTQYF. The CDR3 DNA follows: TGTGCCAGCAGCTCCGCTAGCGGGAGCGGGGAAGGCACAGATACGCAGTATTTT.

This clonotype turned up a few times. V and J are TRBV20-1 and TRBJ2-7; 8 bases agree with TRBD1. Germline V CDR1 and CDR2: DFQATT, SNEGSKA (reference sequence). V was pared by 6 bases and J by 4 bases, with 5 bases of the junction left unmatched. The CDR3 extends over 12 amino acids. The CDR3 here is CSAPRGLYEQYF. Written as DNA, the CDR3 is TGCAGTGCCCCCAGGGGGCTGTACGAGCAGTACTTC.

This clonotype was detected only a few times. The chain is built from TRBV11-1 and TRBJ2-1, with 13 bases aligning to TRBD2. The CDR3 is made up of 21 amino acids. The ends lost 1 base at V and 0 bases at J; junction bases unmatched: 12. CDR1 is SGHAT and CDR2 is FQDESV in the germline V gene (reference sequence). In DNA form, the CDR3 reads TGTGCCAGCAGCTTAGAGTGGAGACTAGCGGGAGGTCGCGTCTCCTACAATGAGCAGTTCTTC. This translates into CASSLEWRLAGGRVSYNEQFF.

This clonotype was observed a handful of times. The chain employs TRBV6-6 and TRBJ2-1; 7 bases fit TRBD2. Germline V gene data show CDR1 as MNHNY and CDR2 as SVGAGI (reference sequence). Trimming took 2 bases from V and 9 from J; bases not matched to a gene: 4. The CDR3 contains 13 residues. The CDR3 is CASSYPGGLEQFF. CDR3 nucleotide sequence: TGTGCCAGCAGTTACCCGGGGGGTCTTGAGCAGTTCTTC.

The chain joins TRBV12-3 or TRBV12-4 to TRBJ2-4; the D gene is possibly TRBD2 (6 bases). The CDR3 is 14 amino acids. Trimming removed 6 bases at V and 7 bases at J, with 16 bases between. For the CDR3, the DNA is TGTGCCAGCAGCCATTTTACAGGAGGGAACATTCAGTACTTC. Its translation is CASSHFTGGNIQYF.

The chain links TRBV7-9 to TRBJ2-1; 7 bases line up with TRBD2. The CDR3 consists of 14 residues. CDR1 and CDR2 from the germline V gene are SEHNR and FQNEAQ (reference sequence). Germline trimming cut 4 bases from V and 9 bases from J; bases unmatched to any gene: 9. Written as DNA, the CDR3 is TGTGCCAGCAGCTCCCCTGGGGGGGAGCGTGAGCAGTTCTTC. It codes for CASSSPGGEREQFF.

This clonotype was picked up a small number of times. CDR3 bases: TGTGCCAGCAGCGACGGGCGGACTAGCCGAACAGATACGCAGTATTTT. It translates to CASSDGRTSRTDTQYF. The V call is TRBV7-2, the J call TRBJ2-3; 8 positions agree with TRBD2. With V trimmed by 5 bases and J by 3 bases, 10 bases remained unmatched. The CDR3 has 16 amino acids. The germline V gene has CDR1 SGHTA and CDR2 FQGNSA.

Written as DNA, the CDR3 is TGTGCCAGCAGCCAAGAGGGGGACAATGAGCAGTTCTTC. Residues: CASSQEGDNEQFF. The chain combines TRBV3-1 with TRBJ2-1, with D possibly called TRBD1 or TRBD2 (5 bases each). The CDR3 is 13 amino acids. The germline V gene has CDR1 LGHDT and CDR2 YNNKEL (reference sequence). The V and J ends lost 0 bases and 5 bases respectively, with 5 bases between them.

This chain joins TRBV10-3 and TRBJ1-5; D perhaps matches TRBD1 (5 bases). Germline-derived CDR1 and CDR2 are ENHRY and SYGVKD. The CDR3 has 15 amino acids. V lost 3 bases and J 1 base, leaving 10 bases between the germline ends. The CDR3 DNA sequence: TGTGCCATCAGTGAAACCCGGGACAGCAATCAGCCCCAGCATTTT. It yields the protein CAISETRDSNQPQHF.